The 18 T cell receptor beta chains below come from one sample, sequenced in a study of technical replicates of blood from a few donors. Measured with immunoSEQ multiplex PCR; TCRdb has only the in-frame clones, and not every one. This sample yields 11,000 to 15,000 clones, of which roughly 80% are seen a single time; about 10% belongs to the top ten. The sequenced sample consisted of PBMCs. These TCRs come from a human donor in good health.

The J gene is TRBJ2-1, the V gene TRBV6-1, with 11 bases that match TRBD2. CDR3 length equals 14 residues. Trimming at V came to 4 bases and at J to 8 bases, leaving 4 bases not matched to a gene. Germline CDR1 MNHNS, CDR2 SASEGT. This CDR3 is CASSGSGRAYEQFF. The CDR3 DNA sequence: TGTGCCAGCAGTGGTAGCGGGAGGGCCTATGAGCAGTTCTTC.

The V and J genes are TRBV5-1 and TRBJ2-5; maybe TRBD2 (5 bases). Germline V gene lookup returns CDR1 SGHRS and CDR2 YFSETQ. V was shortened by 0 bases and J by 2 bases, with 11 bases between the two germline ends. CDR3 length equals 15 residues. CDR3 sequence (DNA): TGCGCCAGCAGCTTGGCCCAGAGGGTTCAAGAGACCCAGTACTTC. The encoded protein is CASSLAQRVQETQYF.

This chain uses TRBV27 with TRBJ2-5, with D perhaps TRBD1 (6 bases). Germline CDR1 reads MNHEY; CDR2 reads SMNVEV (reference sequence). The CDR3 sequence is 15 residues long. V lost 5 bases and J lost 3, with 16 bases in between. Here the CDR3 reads CASSTAGTLKETQYF. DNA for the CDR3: TGTGCCAGCAGTACCGCCGGGACATTAAAAGAGACCCAGTACTTC.

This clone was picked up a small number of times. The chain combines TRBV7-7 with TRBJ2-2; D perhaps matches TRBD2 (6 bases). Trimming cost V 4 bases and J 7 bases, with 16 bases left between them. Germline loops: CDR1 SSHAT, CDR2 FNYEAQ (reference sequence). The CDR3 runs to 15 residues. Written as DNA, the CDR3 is TGTGCCAGCAGCTCTTCTAGCATGGGGGGCGGGGAGCTGTTTTTT. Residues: CASSSSSMGGGELFF.

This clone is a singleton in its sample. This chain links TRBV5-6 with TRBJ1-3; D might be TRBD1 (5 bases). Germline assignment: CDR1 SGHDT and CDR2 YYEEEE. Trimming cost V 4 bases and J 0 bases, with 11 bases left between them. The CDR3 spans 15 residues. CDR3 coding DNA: TGTGCCAGCAGCGCCAGCGGGGGCTCTGGAAACACCATATATTTT. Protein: CASSASGGSGNTIYF.

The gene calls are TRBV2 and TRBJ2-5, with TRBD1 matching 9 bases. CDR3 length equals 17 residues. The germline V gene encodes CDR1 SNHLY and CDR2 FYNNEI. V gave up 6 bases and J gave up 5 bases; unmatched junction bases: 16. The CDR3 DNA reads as TGTGCCAGCAGAGCAACTACCGGGACAGGGTTTGGGGAGACCCAGTACTTC. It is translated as CASRATTGTGFGETQYF.

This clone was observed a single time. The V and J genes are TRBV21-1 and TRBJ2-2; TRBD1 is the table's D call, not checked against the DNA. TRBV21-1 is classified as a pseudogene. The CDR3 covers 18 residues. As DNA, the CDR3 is TGTGCCAGCGGGGTCCCGACAGGGACCGGCCAAAACACCGGGGAGCTGTTTTTT. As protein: CASGVPTGTGQNTGELFF.

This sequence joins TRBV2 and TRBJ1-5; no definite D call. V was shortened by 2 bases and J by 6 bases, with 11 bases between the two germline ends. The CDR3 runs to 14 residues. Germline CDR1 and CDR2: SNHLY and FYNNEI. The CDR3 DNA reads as TGTGCCAGCAGTGAAAATCAAGGGAGTCAGCCCCAGCATTTT. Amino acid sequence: CASSENQGSQPQHF.

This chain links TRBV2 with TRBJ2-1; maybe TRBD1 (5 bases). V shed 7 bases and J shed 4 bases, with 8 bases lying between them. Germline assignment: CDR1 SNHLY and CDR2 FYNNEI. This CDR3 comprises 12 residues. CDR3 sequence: CASIRTYNEQFF. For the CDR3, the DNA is TGTGCCAGCATAAGGACATACAATGAGCAGTTCTTC.

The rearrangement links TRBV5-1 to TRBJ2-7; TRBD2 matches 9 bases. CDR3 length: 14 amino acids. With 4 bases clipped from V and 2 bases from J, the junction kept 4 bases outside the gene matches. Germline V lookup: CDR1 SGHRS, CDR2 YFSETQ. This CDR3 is CASSPTSGAYEQYF. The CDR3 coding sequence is TGCGCCAGCAGCCCGACTAGCGGTGCCTACGAGCAGTACTTC.

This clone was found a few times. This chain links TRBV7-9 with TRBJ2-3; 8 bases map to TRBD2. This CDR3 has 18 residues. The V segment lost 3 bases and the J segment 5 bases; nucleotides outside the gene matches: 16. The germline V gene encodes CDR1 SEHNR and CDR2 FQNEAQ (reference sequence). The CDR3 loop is CASSFSPSGLPGGDTQYF. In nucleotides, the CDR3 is TGTGCCAGCAGCTTCTCCCCTAGCGGGCTGCCTGGGGGAGATACGCAGTATTTT.

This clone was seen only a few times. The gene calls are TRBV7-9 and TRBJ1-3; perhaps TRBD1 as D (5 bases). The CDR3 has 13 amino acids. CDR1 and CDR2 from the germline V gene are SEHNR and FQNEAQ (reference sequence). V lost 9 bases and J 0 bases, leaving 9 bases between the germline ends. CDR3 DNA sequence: TGTGCCAGAGGGGATGGCTCTGGAAACACCATATATTTT. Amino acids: CARGDGSGNTIYF.

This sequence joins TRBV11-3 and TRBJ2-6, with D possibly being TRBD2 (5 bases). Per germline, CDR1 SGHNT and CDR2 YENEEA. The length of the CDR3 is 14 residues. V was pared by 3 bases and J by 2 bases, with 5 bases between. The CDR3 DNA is TGTGCCAGCAGCTTGGGAGCTGGGGCCAACGTCCTGACTTTC. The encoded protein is CASSLGAGANVLTF. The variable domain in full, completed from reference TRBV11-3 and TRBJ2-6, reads EAGVVQSPRYKIIEKKQPVAFWCNPISGHNTLYWYLQNLGQGPELLIRYENEEAVDDSQLPKDRFSAERLKGVDSTLKIQPAELGDSAVYLCASSLGAGANVLTFGAGSRLTVL.

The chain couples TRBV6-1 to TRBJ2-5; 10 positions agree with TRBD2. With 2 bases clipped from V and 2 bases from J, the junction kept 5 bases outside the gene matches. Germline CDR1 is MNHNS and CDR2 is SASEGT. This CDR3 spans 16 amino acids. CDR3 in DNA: TGTGCCAGCAGTGAATTTCCTAGCGGGAGACAAGAGACCCAGTACTTC. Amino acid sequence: CASSEFPSGRQETQYF.

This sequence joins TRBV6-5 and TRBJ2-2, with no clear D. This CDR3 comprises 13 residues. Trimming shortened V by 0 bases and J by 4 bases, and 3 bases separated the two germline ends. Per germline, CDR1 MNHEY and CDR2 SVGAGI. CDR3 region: CASSYSATGELFF. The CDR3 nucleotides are TGTGCCAGCAGTTACTCAGCCACCGGGGAGCTGTTTTTT.

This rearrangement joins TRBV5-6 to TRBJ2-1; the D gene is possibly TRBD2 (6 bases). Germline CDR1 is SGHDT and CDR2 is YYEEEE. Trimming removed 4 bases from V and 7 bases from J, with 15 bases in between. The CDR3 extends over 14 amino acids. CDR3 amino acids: CASSLEGIWNEQFF. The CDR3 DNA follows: TGTGCCAGCAGCCTGGAGGGGATTTGGAATGAGCAGTTCTTC.

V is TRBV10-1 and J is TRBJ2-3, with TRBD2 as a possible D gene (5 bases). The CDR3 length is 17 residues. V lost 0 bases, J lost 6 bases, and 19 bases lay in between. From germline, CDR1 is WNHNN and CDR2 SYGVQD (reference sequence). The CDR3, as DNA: TGCGCCAGCAGTGAGTCTAGGAGCACTTCCACGGGGGATACGCAGTATTTT. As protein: CASSESRSTSTGDTQYF.

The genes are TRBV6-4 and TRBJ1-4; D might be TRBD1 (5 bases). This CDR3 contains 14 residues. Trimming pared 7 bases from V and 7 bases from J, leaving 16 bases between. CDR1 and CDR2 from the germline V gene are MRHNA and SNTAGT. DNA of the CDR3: TGTGCCAGCACCCGCCCAGGGATCAGTGAAAAACTGTTTTTT. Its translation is CASTRPGISEKLFF.